The 6 T cell receptor beta chains presented below share a single source sample, sequenced in a study of blood T cell repertoires in COVID-19. Here immunoSEQ multiplex PCR was the method, and the copy in TCRdb shows in-frame clones only, minus some. The data contain 150,000 or so clones, around 89% of them singletons. Material: peripheral blood. These TCRs come from a man aged 60 to 69 with COVID-19, enrolled during active disease.

The genes are TRBV28 and TRBJ1-1; TRBD1 is a possible D gene (5 bases). The CDR3 extends over 14 amino acids. V was cut by 4 bases and J by 5 bases, with 14 bases left in between. Germline CDR1 is MDHEN and CDR2 is SYDVKM. CDR3 DNA: TGTGCCAGCAGTTGGGCAGGGCGGGAAACTGAAGCTTTCTTT. It codes for CASSWAGRETEAFF.

V is TRBV27 and J is TRBJ1-5; 7 positions match TRBD1. Trimming cost V 9 bases and J 4 bases; bases outside gene matches: 9. The germline V gene has CDR1 MNHEY and CDR2 SMNVEV (reference sequence). The CDR3 is 14 amino acids. CDR3: CARPLDRANQPQHF. CDR3 in DNA: TGTGCCAGGCCCTTAGACAGGGCTAATCAGCCCCAGCATTTT.

This clone has a handful of counts. The J gene is TRBJ1-2, the V gene TRBV6-5; D might be TRBD1 (6 bases). The CDR3 is made up of 14 amino acids. V lost 0 bases and J 8 bases, leaving 13 bases between the germline ends. The germline V gene has CDR1 MNHEY and CDR2 SVGAGI. In DNA form, the CDR3 reads TGTGCCAGCAGTTACTCGAGGGGGTCGTGGGGCTACACCTTC. Translated, it gives CASSYSRGSWGYTF.

V gene TRBV10-1 combines with J gene TRBJ2-7, with TRBD2 as a possible D gene (6 bases). The germline CDR1 and CDR2 sequences are WNHNN and SYGVQD (reference sequence). V lost 4 bases and J lost 1, with 11 bases in between. This CDR3 region has 14 residues. The CDR3 sequence is CASSASGGSYEQYF. CDR3 nucleotides: TGCGCCAGCAGTGCAAGCGGAGGGTCCTACGAGCAGTACTTC.

The V call is TRBV4-1, the J call TRBJ2-4; no clear D. Trimming stripped 1 base from V and 6 bases from J, with 10 bases between. This CDR3 comprises 14 residues. Germline loops: CDR1 MGHRA, CDR2 YSYEKL. The CDR3 region has the DNA TGCGCCAGCAGCCAAGGGGCAGGTAGAAACATTCAGTACTTC. Translating it yields CASSQGAGRNIQYF.

This CDR3 reads CSVMTGGNTEAFF. The CDR3 bases are TGCAGCGTTATGACAGGGGGAAACACTGAAGCTTTCTTT. The chain uses TRBV29-1 and TRBJ1-1; 9 positions match TRBD1. V shed 5 bases, J shed 2 bases, and the junction held 3 bases outside the gene matches. Looked up from germline, CDR1 is SQVTM and CDR2 is ANQGSEA. The CDR3 spans 13 residues.